This T cell receptor (beta chain) was recovered during a study of blood T cell repertoires in COVID-19. Looking at the study overall: From T cells, B-cell-depleted T cells, or PBMCs came the material, which was cDNA or gDNA.

The assay was immunoSEQ multiplex PCR, and TCRdb's table has in-frame clones only and misses some. This sample has 330,000 or so clones; roughly 90% occur once, and the top ten carry roughly 18%. Germline V gives CDR1 MNHNY, CDR2 SVGAGI (reference sequence). Trimming took 3 bases from V and 4 from J, leaving 10 bases between them. The CDR3 is 13 residues long. The recovered donors of Cohort 3 showed two negative PCRs, clearance, or symptom resolution. This chain uses TRBV6-6 with TRBJ2-7; unclear D gene. This receptor was obtained from a woman aged 25 to 39 who had recovered from COVID-19. The sample taken for sequencing was PBMCs or T cells enriched from blood (not recorded which). This CDR3 reads CASSYSSEYEQYF. In DNA form, the CDR3 reads TGTGCCAGCAGTTATTCCAGCGAATACGAGCAGTACTTC.